The clone carrying this T cell receptor (beta chain) was detected a few times. Its specificity is unknown. One base away lies a much larger clone, so this may be a sequencing read error. The CDR3 totals 16 residues. Germline CDR1 is MRHNA and CDR2 is SNTAGT. Genomic DNA constituted the template upon which TCR beta VDJ and CDR3 profiling was performed. Via MiXCR, TCRdb re-called the reads, giving one row per CDR3 protein. The repertoire has 200,000 or so distinct CDR3 sequences, 55% to 70% of them found once; the top ten carry about 45%. The sample is drawn from a study of CD8+CD57+ T cells in acquired aplastic anemia. Study as a whole: The average for DNA from sorted CD4+ and CD8+ cells was approximately 3.2 ug. General study results and limits: Patients and controls shared 25 to 35 CD8+ CDR3 sequences, which appeared highly expressed in patients and within their immunodominant clones. Controls and patients did not differ significantly in CD8+ Simpson's diversity.

The receptor was derived from a human donor with severe aplastic anemia or a healthy control (not recorded which). The sequencing sample was made of sorted CD4+, CD8+, or CD8+CD57+ T cells (not recorded which) from PBMCs. The chain employs TRBV6-4 and TRBJ2-3, with 8 nucleotides matching TRBD2. CDR3 region: CASSPTSASSTDTRYF. CDR3 nucleotides: TGTGCCAGCAGCCCGACTAGCGCGTCTAGCACAGATACGCGGTATTTT.